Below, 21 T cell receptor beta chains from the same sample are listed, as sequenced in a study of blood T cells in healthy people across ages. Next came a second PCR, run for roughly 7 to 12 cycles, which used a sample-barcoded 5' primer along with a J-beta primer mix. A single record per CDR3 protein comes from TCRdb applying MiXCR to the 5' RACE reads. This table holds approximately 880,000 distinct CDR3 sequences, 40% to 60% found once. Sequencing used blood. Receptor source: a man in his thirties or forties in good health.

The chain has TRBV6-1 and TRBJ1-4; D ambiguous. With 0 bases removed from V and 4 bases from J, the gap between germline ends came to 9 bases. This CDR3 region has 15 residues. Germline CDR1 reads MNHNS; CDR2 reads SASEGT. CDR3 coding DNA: TGTGCCAGCAGTGAAGCGCTTACAGTTAATGAAAAACTGTTTTTT. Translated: CASSEALTVNEKLFF.

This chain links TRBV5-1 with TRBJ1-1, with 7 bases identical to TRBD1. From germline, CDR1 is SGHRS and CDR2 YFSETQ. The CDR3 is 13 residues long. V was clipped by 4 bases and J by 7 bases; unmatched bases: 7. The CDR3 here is CASSPQGYNEAFF. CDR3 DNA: TGCGCCAGCAGCCCACAGGGGTACAATGAAGCTTTCTTT.

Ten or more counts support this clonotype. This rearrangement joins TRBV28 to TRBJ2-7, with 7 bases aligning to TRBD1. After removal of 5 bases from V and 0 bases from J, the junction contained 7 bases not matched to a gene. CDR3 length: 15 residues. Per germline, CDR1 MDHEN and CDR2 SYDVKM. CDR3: CASSPIDRDSYEQYF. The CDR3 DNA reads TGTGCCAGCAGTCCCATCGACAGGGACTCCTACGAGCAGTACTTC.

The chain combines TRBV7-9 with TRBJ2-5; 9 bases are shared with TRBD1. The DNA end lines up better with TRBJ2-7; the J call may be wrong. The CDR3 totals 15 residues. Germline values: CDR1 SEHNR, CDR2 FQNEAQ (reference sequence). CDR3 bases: TGTGCCAGCAGCGCCACGGGACAGGGAAACTACGAGCAGTACTTC. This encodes CASSATGQGNYEQYF.

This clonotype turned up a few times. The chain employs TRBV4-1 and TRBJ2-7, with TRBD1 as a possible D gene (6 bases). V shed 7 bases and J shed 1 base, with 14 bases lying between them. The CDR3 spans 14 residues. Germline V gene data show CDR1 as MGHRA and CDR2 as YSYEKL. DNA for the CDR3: TGCGCCAGCACCCGGACAGAGGAATCCTACGAGCAGTACTTC. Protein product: CASTRTEESYEQYF.

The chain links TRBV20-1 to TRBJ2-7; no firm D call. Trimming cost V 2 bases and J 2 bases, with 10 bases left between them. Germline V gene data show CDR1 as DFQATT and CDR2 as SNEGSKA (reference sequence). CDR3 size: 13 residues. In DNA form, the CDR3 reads TGCAGTGCTAGACAGCTGGGCACCTACGAGCAGTACTTC. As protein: CSARQLGTYEQYF.

CDR3 nucleotides: TGTGCCAGCAGCCGGGACAGGGCTCCCTATAGCAATCAGCCCCAGCATTTT. Translated: CASSRDRAPYSNQPQHF. J is TRBJ1-5 and V is TRBV7-2, with TRBD1 identical over 9 bases. CDR3 length: 17 residues. The V and J ends lost 5 bases and 0 bases, in that order; junction bases with no gene match: 8. Germline-derived CDR1 and CDR2 are SGHTA and FQGNSA.

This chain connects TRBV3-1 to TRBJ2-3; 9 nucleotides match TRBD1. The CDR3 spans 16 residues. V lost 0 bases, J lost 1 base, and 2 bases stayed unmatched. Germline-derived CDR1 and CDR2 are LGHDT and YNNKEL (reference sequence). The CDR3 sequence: CASSQDGTGRTDTQYF. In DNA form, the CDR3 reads TGTGCCAGCAGCCAAGACGGGACAGGGCGCACAGATACGCAGTATTTT.

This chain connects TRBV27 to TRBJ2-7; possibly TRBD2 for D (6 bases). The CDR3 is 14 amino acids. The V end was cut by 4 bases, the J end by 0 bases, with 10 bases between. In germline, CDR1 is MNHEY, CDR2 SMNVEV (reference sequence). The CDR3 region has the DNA TGTGCCAGCAGTTCGGCGGGGAACTCCTACGAGCAGTACTTC. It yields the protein CASSSAGNSYEQYF.

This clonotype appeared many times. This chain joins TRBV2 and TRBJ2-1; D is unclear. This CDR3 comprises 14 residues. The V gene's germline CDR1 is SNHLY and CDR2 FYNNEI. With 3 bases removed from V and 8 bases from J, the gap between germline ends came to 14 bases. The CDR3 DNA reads TGTGCCAGCAGTGACGCTGTGGAGACCTATGAGCAGTTCTTC. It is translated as CASSDAVETYEQFF.

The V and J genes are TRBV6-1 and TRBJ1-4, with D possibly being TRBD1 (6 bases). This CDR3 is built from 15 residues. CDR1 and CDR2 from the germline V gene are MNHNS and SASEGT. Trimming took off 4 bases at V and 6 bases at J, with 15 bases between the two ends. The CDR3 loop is CASSARRQVYEKLFF. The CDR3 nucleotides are TGTGCCAGCAGTGCGAGAAGACAGGTTTATGAAAAACTGTTTTTT.

For the CDR3, the DNA is TGTGCCAGCAGGGGACAGGGCTTATACTATGGCTACACCTTC. It specifies CASRGQGLYYGYTF. V is TRBV6-1 and J is TRBJ1-2, with 9 bases aligning to TRBD1. Germline V gene data show CDR1 as MNHNS and CDR2 as SASEGT. The ends lost 6 bases at V and 3 bases at J; junction bases unmatched: 5. The CDR3 totals 14 residues.

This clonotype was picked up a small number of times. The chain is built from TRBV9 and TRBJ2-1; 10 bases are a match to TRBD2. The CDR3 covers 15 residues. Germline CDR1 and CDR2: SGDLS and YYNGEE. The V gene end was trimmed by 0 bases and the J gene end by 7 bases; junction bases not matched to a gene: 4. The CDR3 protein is CASSVGSGGLNEQFF. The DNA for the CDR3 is TGTGCCAGCAGCGTAGGTAGCGGGGGGTTGAATGAGCAGTTCTTC.

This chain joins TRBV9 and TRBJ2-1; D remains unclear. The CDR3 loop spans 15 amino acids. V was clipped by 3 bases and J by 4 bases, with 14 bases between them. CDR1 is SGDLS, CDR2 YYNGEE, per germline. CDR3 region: CASSESLADYNEQFF. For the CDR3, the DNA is TGTGCCAGCAGCGAGAGCTTGGCAGATTACAATGAGCAGTTCTTC.

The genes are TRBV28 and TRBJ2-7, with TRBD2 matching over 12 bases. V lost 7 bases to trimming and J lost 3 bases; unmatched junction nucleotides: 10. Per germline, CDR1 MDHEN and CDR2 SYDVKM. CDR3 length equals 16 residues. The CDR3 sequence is CASTNLAGGFFYEQYF. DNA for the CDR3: TGTGCCAGCACCAACCTAGCGGGGGGGTTCTTCTACGAGCAGTACTTC.

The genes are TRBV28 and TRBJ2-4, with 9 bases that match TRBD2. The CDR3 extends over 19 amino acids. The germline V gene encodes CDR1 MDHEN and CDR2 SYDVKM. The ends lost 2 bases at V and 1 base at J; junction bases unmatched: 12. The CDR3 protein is CASSLMRGGSSNAKNIQYF. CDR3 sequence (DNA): TGTGCCAGCAGTTTAATGCGGGGGGGCTCCAGTAACGCCAAAAACATTCAGTACTTC.

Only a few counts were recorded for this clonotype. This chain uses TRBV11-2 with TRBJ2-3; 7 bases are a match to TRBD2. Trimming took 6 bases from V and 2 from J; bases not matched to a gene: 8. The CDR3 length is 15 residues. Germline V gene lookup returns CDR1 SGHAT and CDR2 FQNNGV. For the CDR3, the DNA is TGTGCCAGCAGAAACCGGGACTACGACACAGATACGCAGTATTTT. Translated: CASRNRDYDTDTQYF.

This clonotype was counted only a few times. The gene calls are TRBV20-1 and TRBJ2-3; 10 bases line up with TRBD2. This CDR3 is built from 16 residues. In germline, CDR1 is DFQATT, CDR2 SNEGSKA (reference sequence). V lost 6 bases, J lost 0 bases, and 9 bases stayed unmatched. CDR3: CSATITSGESTDTQYF. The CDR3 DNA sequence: TGCAGTGCAACCATTACTAGCGGGGAAAGCACAGATACGCAGTATTTT.

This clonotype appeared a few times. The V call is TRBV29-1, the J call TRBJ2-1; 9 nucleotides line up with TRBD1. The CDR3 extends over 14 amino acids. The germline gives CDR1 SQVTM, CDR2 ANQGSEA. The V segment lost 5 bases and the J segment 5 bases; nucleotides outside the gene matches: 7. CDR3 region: CSVTSGTGNNEQFF. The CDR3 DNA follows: TGCAGCGTTACCTCCGGGACAGGGAACAATGAGCAGTTCTTC.

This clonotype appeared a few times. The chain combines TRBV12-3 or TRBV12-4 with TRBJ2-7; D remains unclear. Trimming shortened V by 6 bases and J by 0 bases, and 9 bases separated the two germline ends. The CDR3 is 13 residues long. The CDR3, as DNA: TGTGCCAGCAGATCAGGAAGCTCCTACGAGCAGTACTTC. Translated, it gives CASRSGSSYEQYF.

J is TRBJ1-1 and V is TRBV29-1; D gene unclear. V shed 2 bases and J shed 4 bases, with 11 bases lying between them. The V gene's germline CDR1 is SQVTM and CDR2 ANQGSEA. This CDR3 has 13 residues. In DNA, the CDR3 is TGCAGCGTTGAATCTGTGGGGAGCACTGAAGCTTTCTTT. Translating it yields CSVESVGSTEAFF.